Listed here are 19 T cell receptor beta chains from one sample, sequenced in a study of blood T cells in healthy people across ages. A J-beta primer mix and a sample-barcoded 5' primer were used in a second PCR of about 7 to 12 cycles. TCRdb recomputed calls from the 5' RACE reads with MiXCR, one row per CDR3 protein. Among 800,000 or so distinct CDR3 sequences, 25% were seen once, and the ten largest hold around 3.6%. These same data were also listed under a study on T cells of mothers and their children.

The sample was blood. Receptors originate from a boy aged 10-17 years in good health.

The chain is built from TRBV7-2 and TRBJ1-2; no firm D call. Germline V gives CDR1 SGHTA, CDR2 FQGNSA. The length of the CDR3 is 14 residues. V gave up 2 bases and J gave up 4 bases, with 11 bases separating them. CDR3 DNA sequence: TGTGCCAGCAGCTTACGACGGCAGATCTATGGCTACACCTTC. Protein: CASSLRRQIYGYTF.

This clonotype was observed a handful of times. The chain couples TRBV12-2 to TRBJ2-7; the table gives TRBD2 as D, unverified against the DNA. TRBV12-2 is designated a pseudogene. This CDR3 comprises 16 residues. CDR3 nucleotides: TGTGCAAGTCGCTTAGCGGGGGGGACCTCACAAGGCGAGCAGTACTTC. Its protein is CASRLAGGTSQGEQYF.

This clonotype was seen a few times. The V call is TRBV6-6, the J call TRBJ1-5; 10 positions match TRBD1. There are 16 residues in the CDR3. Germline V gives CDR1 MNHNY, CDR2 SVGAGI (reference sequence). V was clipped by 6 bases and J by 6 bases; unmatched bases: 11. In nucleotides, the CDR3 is TGTGCCAGCAGGCAAGAGGGACAGGGGTTCGGTCAGCCCCAGCATTTT. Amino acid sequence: CASRQEGQGFGQPQHF.

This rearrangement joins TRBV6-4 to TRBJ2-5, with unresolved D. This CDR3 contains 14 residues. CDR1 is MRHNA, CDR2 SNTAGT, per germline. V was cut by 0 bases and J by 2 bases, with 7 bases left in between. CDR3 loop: CASSDSGSQETQYF. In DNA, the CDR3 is TGTGCCAGCAGTGACTCTGGGTCTCAAGAGACCCAGTACTTC.

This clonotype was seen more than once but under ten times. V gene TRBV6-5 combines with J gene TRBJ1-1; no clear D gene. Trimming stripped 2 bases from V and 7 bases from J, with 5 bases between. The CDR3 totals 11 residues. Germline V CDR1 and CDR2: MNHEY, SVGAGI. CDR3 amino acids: CASSYMGEAFF. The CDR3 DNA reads TGTGCCAGCAGTTACATGGGTGAAGCTTTCTTT.

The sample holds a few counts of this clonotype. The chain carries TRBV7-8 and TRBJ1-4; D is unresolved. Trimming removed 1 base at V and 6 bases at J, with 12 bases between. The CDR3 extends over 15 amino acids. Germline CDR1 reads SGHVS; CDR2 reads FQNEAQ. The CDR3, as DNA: TGTGCCAGCAGCTTAGGGGAATCTTTTTATGAAAAACTGTTTTTT. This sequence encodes CASSLGESFYEKLFF. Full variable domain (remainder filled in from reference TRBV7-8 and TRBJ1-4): GAGVSQSPRYKVAKRGQDVALRCDPISGHVSLFWYQQALGQGPEFLTYFQNEAQLDKSGLPSDRFFAERPEGSVSTLKIQRTQQEDSAVYLCASSLGESFYEKLFFGSGTQLSVL.

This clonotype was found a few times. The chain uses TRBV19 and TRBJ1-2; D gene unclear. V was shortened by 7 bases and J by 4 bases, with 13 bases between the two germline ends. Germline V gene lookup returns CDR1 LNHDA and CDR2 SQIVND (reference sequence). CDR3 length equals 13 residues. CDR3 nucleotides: TGTGCCAGTAACGACGGCGTCGGCTATGGCTACACCTTC. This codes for CASNDGVGYGYTF.

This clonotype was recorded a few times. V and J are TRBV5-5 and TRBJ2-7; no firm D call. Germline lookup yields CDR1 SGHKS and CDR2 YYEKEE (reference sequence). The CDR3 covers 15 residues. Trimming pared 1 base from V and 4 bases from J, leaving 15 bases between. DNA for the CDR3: TGTGCCAGCAGCTTGATCATAGTTGGGCGATACGAGCAGTACTTC. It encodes CASSLIIVGRYEQYF.

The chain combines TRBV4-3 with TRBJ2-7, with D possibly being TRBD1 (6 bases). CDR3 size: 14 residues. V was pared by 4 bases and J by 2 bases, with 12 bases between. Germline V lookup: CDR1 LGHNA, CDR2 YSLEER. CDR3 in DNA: TGCGCCAGCAGCCCCAACAGGGAAGCCTACGAGCAGTACTTC. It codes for CASSPNREAYEQYF.

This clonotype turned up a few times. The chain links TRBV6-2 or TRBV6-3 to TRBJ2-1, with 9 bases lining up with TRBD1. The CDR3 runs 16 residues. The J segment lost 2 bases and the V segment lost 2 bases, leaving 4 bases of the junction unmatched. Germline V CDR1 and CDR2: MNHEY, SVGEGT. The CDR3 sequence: CASSYDGDRAYNEQFF. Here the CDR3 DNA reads TGTGCCAGCAGTTACGATGGGGACAGGGCCTACAATGAGCAGTTCTTC.

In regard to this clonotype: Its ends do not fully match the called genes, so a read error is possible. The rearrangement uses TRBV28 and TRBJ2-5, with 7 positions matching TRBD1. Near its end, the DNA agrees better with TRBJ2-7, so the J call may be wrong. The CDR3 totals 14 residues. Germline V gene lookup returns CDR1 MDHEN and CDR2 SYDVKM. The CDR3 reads CASGLEGATIEQYF. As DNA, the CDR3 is TGTGCCAGCGGTTTAGAGGGGGCTACGATCGAGCAGTACTTC.

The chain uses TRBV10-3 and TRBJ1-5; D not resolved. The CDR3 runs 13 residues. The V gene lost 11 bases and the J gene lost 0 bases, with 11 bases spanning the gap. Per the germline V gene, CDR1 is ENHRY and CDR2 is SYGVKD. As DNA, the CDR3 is TGTGCCCTCGTACTACATAGCAATCAGCCCCAGCATTTT. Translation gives CALVLHSNQPQHF.

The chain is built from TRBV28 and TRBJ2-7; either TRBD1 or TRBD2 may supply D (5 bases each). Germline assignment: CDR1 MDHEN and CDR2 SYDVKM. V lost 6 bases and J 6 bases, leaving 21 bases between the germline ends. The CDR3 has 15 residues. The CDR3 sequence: CASRGAWGYGSEQYF. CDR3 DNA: TGTGCCAGCAGAGGGGCCTGGGGGTACGGTAGCGAGCAGTACTTC.

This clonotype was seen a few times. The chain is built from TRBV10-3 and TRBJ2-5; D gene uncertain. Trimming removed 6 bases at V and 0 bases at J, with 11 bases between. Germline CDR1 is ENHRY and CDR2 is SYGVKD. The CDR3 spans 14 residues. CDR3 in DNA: TGTGCCATCAGGATCGACGGAAACCAAGAGACCCAGTACTTC. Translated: CAIRIDGNQETQYF.

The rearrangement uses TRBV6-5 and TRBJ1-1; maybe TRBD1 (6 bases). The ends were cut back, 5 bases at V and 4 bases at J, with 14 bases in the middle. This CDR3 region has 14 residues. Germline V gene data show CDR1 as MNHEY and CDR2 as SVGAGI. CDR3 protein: CASSQGPAGTEAFF. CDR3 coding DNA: TGTGCCAGCAGTCAGGGGCCAGCTGGCACTGAAGCTTTCTTT.

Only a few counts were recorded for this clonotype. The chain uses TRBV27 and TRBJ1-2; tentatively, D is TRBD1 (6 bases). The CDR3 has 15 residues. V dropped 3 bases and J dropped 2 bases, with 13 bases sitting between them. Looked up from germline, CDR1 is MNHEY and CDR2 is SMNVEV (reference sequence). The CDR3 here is CASSFSGQRNYGYTF. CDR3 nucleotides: TGTGCCAGCAGTTTCAGCGGACAGCGAAACTATGGCTACACCTTC.

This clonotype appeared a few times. The CDR3, as DNA: TGCAGCGTGGCGAGGGGCGGAAAACTGTTTTTT. Its translation is CSVARGGKLFF. The chain uses TRBV29-1 and TRBJ1-4; D perhaps matches TRBD1 (5 bases). Trimming pared 6 bases from V and 10 bases from J, leaving 12 bases between. The CDR3 contains 11 residues. Looked up from germline, CDR1 is SQVTM and CDR2 is ANQGSEA.

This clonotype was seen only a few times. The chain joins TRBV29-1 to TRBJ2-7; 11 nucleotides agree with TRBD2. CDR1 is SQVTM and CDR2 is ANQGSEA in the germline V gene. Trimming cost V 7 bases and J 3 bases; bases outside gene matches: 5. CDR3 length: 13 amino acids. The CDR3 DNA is TGCAGCGGTATTCTAGCGGGAGGCTACGAGCAGTACTTC. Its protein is CSGILAGGYEQYF.

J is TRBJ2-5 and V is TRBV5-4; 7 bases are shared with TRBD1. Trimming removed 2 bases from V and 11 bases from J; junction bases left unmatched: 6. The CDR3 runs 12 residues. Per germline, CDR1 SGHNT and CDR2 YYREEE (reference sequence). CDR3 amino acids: CASSFTGEEQYF. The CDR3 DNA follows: TGTGCCAGCAGCTTCACAGGGGAAGAGCAGTACTTC.